This T cell receptor beta chain appears in the sequencing data of a study of graft-versus-host responses after intestinal transplantation. Study observations and caveats: GvH clones were found in recipient marrow; some appeared first in ileum or blood. In patients with graft-donor T cell macrochimerism, allograft graft-versus-host to host-versus-graft clonal ratios were high. Peak circulating GvH clone levels were associated with early post-transplant HvG declines.

The protocol was immunoSEQ multiplex PCR, while the TCRdb copy is restricted to in-frame clones and leaves out a portion. The profile shows under 100,000 clones, approximately 92% of them singletons. Points on this clone: Its antigen remains unknown.

V lost 4 bases, J lost 4 bases, and 17 bases lay in between. Germline V gives CDR1 GTSNPN, CDR2 SVGIG (reference sequence). The CDR3 runs 15 residues. The material sequenced was unstimulated CD8+ T cells sorted from spleen or lymph node cells, taken before transplant. The chain has TRBV30 and TRBJ2-1; a weak D match, TRBD2 (6 bases). This clonotype originated in a human donor who was the organ donor for an intestinal transplant. DNA of the CDR3: TGTGCCTGGACAAAAAGGGGCGGGGAGTACAATGAGCAGTTCTTC. This encodes CAWTKRGGEYNEQFF.